This TCR beta chain was recovered during a study of patients and donors after allogeneic stem cell transplantation. This clonotype was detected a few times. The CDR3 consists of 14 residues. Germline CDR1 LNHNV, CDR2 YYDKDF (reference sequence). Trimming cost V 3 bases and J 3 bases, with 9 bases left between them. Via MiXCR, TCRdb re-called the RT-PCR reads, giving one row per CDR3 protein. The profile shows about 960,000 distinct CDR3 sequences, more than 15% of them singletons. The chain has TRBV15 and TRBJ1-5, with D hard to call. The sequence was collected from a human donor who was either an allogeneic HSCT recipient or a stem cell or donor lymphocyte infusion donor (not recorded which). It is not recorded whose cells these are; they may come from a transplant donor. The sequencing input was blood, either unsorted or a sorted T cell fraction (not recorded which). The CDR3: CATSRGKDNQPQHF. CDR3 DNA: TGTGCCACCAGCAGGGGTAAGGACAATCAGCCCCAGCATTTT.